One and the same sample provided the 12 T cell receptor beta chains below, sequenced in a study of T cell changes during pregnancy in multiple sclerosis. Clones were sequenced by immunoSEQ multiplex PCR, and TCRdb holds only the in-frame ones, with some missing. The sample shows under 85,000 clones, 75% to 95% of them seen only once. This sample comprised peripheral blood, obtained in the third trimester of pregnancy. Receptor source: a female donor with multiple sclerosis, enrolled in a pregnancy study.

The chain couples TRBV4-3 to TRBJ1-4; a weak D match, TRBD1 (5 bases). The CDR3 contains 15 residues. The germline V and J ends were trimmed by 1 base and 0 bases, with 6 bases remaining between them. CDR1 and CDR2 (germline): LGHNA, YSLEER. The chain's CDR3 is CASSQGQTTNEKLFF. CDR3 DNA: TGCGCCAGCAGCCAAGGACAGACAACTAATGAAAAACTGTTTTTT.

The chain recombines TRBV6-5 with TRBJ1-5; 9 bases are shared with TRBD1. Germline V gives CDR1 MNHEY, CDR2 SVGAGI. The ends lost 5 bases at V and 2 bases at J; junction bases unmatched: 4. CDR3 size: 15 residues. Here the CDR3 DNA reads TGTGCCAGCAGTGGGACAGGGATCGGCAATCAGCCCCAGCATTTT. Translating gives CASSGTGIGNQPQHF.

This chain joins TRBV25-1 and TRBJ1-4; 7 bases match TRBD1. There are 15 residues in the CDR3. The V and J ends lost 6 bases and 2 bases, in that order; junction bases with no gene match: 6. Per the germline V gene, CDR1 is MGHDK and CDR2 is SYGVNS. In DNA form, the CDR3 reads TGTGCCAGCAGCCAAACACAGGGGACTAATGAAAAACTGTTTTTT. This gives the protein CASSQTQGTNEKLFF.

The chain links TRBV5-1 to TRBJ1-2; TRBD1 aligns across 10 bases. This CDR3 is built from 14 residues. Per germline, CDR1 SGHRS and CDR2 YFSETQ. Trimming took 2 bases from V and 6 from J; bases not matched to a gene: 4. The CDR3 spells CASSFPGTGDGYTF. The CDR3 nucleotides read TGCGCCAGCAGCTTCCCCGGGACAGGGGATGGCTACACCTTC.

CDR3 protein: CASSLVPGQEPYEQYF. CDR3 DNA: TGTGCCAGCAGCTTAGTCCCAGGACAGGAACCCTACGAGCAGTACTTC. This chain joins TRBV7-6 and TRBJ2-7, with 7 positions matching TRBD1. Germline V gene data show CDR1 as SGHVS and CDR2 as FNYEAQ. The CDR3 has 16 amino acids. V lost 1 base to trimming and J lost 2 bases; unmatched junction nucleotides: 8.

On this clone itself: At the DNA level, this CDR3 is encoded by other sequences in the same sample as well. This chain connects TRBV18 to TRBJ2-5, with D tentatively TRBD1 (6 bases). The V gene's germline CDR1 is KGHSH and CDR2 LQKENI. The V end was cut by 1 base, the J end by 2 bases, with 8 bases between. CDR3 size: 14 residues. The CDR3 loop is CASSPRQGQETQYF. The CDR3 coding sequence is TGTGCCAGCTCACCACGGCAGGGGCAAGAGACCCAGTACTTC.

This sequence joins TRBV7-9 and TRBJ1-1; TRBD1 matches at 11 bases. Germline V gene lookup returns CDR1 SEHNR and CDR2 FQNEAQ (reference sequence). Trimming removed 5 bases from V and 4 bases from J; junction bases left unmatched: 15. The CDR3 is 18 residues long. The CDR3 reads CASSLGLWTGGFGTEAFF. CDR3 bases: TGTGCCAGCAGCCTGGGGCTCTGGACAGGGGGCTTTGGCACTGAAGCTTTCTTT.

This chain joins TRBV9 and TRBJ2-3, with D perhaps TRBD2 (7 bases). CDR3 length: 16 amino acids. CDR1 and CDR2 from the germline V gene are SGDLS and YYNGEE. V shed 0 bases and J shed 2 bases, with 13 bases lying between them. The CDR3 protein is CASSVVGGGFTDTQYF. The CDR3, as DNA: TGTGCCAGCAGCGTAGTAGGGGGGGGCTTCACAGATACGCAGTATTTT.

The chain carries TRBV10-1 and TRBJ2-3; 14 nucleotides match TRBD2. The CDR3 spans 15 residues. V was pared by 5 bases and J by 8 bases, with 6 bases of the junction left unmatched. In germline, CDR1 is WNHNN, CDR2 SYGVQD (reference sequence). The CDR3 DNA sequence: TGCGCCAGCAGTACCCCGGGACTAGCGGGAGTTACGCAGTATTTT. Translated, it gives CASSTPGLAGVTQYF.

The chain links TRBV11-1 to TRBJ2-5, with D possibly being TRBD1 (6 bases). The germline CDR1 and CDR2 sequences are SGHAT and FQDESV (reference sequence). V shed 6 bases and J shed 0 bases, with 14 bases lying between them. This CDR3 is built from 15 residues. The CDR3 loop is CASRERQAYQETQYF. CDR3 coding DNA: TGTGCCAGCAGAGAAAGACAGGCCTACCAAGAGACCCAGTACTTC.

J is TRBJ2-7 and V is TRBV5-1, with D perhaps matching TRBD2 (6 bases). The V and J ends lost 4 bases and 4 bases respectively, with 18 bases between them. The CDR3 extends over 15 amino acids. Germline values: CDR1 SGHRS, CDR2 YFSETQ. The CDR3 DNA reads TGCGCCAGCAGCCTAATCGATGGAGCGGGTTACGAGCAGTACTTC. Its protein is CASSLIDGAGYEQYF.

V and J are TRBV19 and TRBJ2-7; a possible D gene is TRBD2 (5 bases). The CDR3 consists of 17 residues. V was pared by 6 bases and J by 0 bases, with 21 bases between. Germline CDR1 and CDR2: LNHDA and SQIVND (reference sequence). The CDR3 loop is CASSPRMERKSSYEQYF. DNA of the CDR3: TGTGCCAGTAGCCCACGGATGGAGCGGAAGAGCTCCTACGAGCAGTACTTC.